One sample yielded the 26 T cell receptor beta chains listed below, sequenced in a study of blood T cell repertoires in COVID-19. Sequencing used immunoSEQ multiplex PCR; TCRdb keeps in-frame clones, though not all of them. The sample consists of roughly 30,000 clones, 70% to 90% of them appearing once. Sequenced: peripheral blood. The receptors were gathered from a man aged 55 to 70 with COVID-19, enrolled during active disease.

The genes are TRBV29-1 and TRBJ2-1, with D perhaps TRBD2 (6 bases). CDR3 length: 15 amino acids. Germline V lookup: CDR1 SQVTM, CDR2 ANQGSEA. With 5 bases removed from V and 0 bases from J, the gap between germline ends came to 14 bases. The CDR3 region has the DNA TGCAGCGTTCCGATCCACGGGAGCTCCTACAATGAGCAGTTCTTC. Amino acids: CSVPIHGSSYNEQFF.

DNA of the CDR3: TGTGCCAGCAGTTCCCGGGGAGGGGGCTCCTACGAGCAGTACTTC. Amino acids: CASSSRGGGSYEQYF. The rearrangement links TRBV28 to TRBJ2-7, with a possible D match to TRBD2 (7 bases). The CDR3 spans 15 residues. Deletions cut 4 bases from V and 0 bases from J, with 13 bases between. The germline gives CDR1 MDHEN, CDR2 SYDVKM. Drawing the rest from reference TRBV28 and TRBJ2-7, the complete variable domain is DVKVTQSSRYLVKRTGEKVFLECVQDMDHENMFWYRQDPGLGLRLIYFSYDVKMKEKGDIPEGYSVSREKKERFSLILESASTNQTSMYLCASSSRGGGSYEQYFGPGTRLTVT.

The gene calls are TRBV7-2 and TRBJ1-4, with D tentatively TRBD1 (6 bases). The CDR3 sequence is 15 residues long. The V and J ends lost 6 bases and 4 bases respectively, with 15 bases between them. Germline V gene lookup returns CDR1 SGHTA and CDR2 FQGNSA. The CDR3 here is CASRPTGTSNEKLFF. The CDR3 nucleotides are TGTGCCAGCAGGCCTACCGGGACAAGTAATGAAAAACTGTTTTTT.

This sequence joins TRBV30 and TRBJ2-1, with 8 nucleotides matching TRBD2. Trimming took 3 bases from V and 6 from J; bases not matched to a gene: 13. The CDR3 length is 16 residues. Per germline, CDR1 GTSNPN and CDR2 SVGIG (reference sequence). The CDR3 here is CAWSPSRTSMGNEQFF. For the CDR3, the DNA is TGTGCCTGGAGCCCCTCGAGGACTAGCATGGGCAATGAGCAGTTCTTC.

The chain is built from TRBV4-3 and TRBJ2-6; 10 bases fit TRBD2. This CDR3 contains 18 residues. Germline values: CDR1 LGHNA, CDR2 YSLEER. Losses at the gene ends were 1 base for V and 0 bases for J; bases not matched to a gene: 3. The CDR3 sequence is CASSQGLAGDSGANVLTF. For the CDR3, the DNA is TGCGCCAGCAGCCAAGGACTAGCGGGTGACTCTGGGGCCAACGTCCTGACTTTC.

This chain links TRBV7-3 with TRBJ2-5; maybe TRBD1 (6 bases). This CDR3 is 15 amino acids long. CDR1 and CDR2 (germline): SGHTA, FQGTGA. V lost 1 base, J lost 5 bases, and 14 bases lay in between. Here the CDR3 reads CASSLNGGPGETQYF. CDR3 DNA: TGTGCCAGCAGCTTAAATGGGGGCCCCGGGGAGACCCAGTACTTC.

The chain uses TRBV7-3 and TRBJ2-5; tentative D call: TRBD1 (5 bases). The CDR3 runs to 14 residues. The V and J ends lost 0 bases and 2 bases respectively, with 7 bases between them. From germline, CDR1 is SGHTA and CDR2 FQGTGA. CDR3 coding DNA: TGTGCCAGCAGCTTAACGGGGCGGCAAGAGACCCAGTACTTC. Protein: CASSLTGRQETQYF. Supplemented by reference TRBV7-3 and TRBJ2-5, the full variable domain reads GAGVSQTPSNKVTEKGKYVELRCDPISGHTALYWYRQSLGQGPEFLIYFQGTGAADDSGLPNDRFFAVRPEGSVSTLKIQRTERGDSAVYLCASSLTGRQETQYFGPGTRLLVL.

This chain joins TRBV16 and TRBJ2-1; D not certain. The CDR3 is 12 residues long. V was clipped by 0 bases and J by 12 bases, with 9 bases between them. Germline values: CDR1 KGHSY, CDR2 FQNENV. The CDR3 reads CASSQSGDWQFF. The CDR3 DNA is TGTGCCAGCAGCCAATCTGGAGACTGGCAGTTCTTC. Full variable domain (rest looked up from reference TRBV16 and TRBJ2-1): GEEVAQTPKHLVRGEGQKAKLYCAPIKGHSYVFWYQQVLKNEFKFLISFQNENVFDETGMPKERFSAKCLPNSPCSLEIQATKLEDSAVYFCASSQSGDWQFFGPGTRLTVL.

This rearrangement joins TRBV4-1 to TRBJ2-5, with 11 bases aligning to TRBD2. Trimming cost V 1 base and J 4 bases; bases outside gene matches: 5. Germline CDR1 reads MGHRA; CDR2 reads YSYEKL. There are 16 residues in the CDR3. CDR3 in DNA: TGCGCCAGCAGCCAAGCGCTAGCGGGAGGAGCAGAGACCCAGTACTTC. Protein: CASSQALAGGAETQYF.

This sequence joins TRBV13 and TRBJ2-7; 15 nucleotides agree with TRBD2. Germline V gene data show CDR1 as PRHDT and CDR2 as FYEKMQ (reference sequence). The junction had 9 bases not matched to a gene; V was cut back by 2 bases and J by 7 bases. The CDR3 has 17 amino acids. CDR3 nucleotide sequence: TGTGCCAGCAGCTTAAGGTCGGGACTAGCGGGAGGTGGGGAGCAGTACTTC. It translates to CASSLRSGLAGGGEQYF.

The CDR3 sequence: CASSPGGGFETQYF. For the CDR3, the DNA is TGTGCCAGCAGCCCCGGGGGGGGCTTTGAGACCCAGTACTTC. The chain uses TRBV9 and TRBJ2-5; 8 bases agree with TRBD2. The CDR3 extends over 14 amino acids. Germline V gene data show CDR1 as SGDLS and CDR2 as YYNGEE. Germline trimming cut 4 bases from V and 5 bases from J; bases unmatched to any gene: 7.

This clone has only one observation. In DNA form, the CDR3 reads TGTGCCAGCAGTGATTTCACGGGCTACGAGCAGTACTTC. Protein product: CASSDFTGYEQYF. The chain employs TRBV2 and TRBJ2-7; D unresolved. V lost 3 bases and J 3 bases, leaving 9 bases between the germline ends. The V gene's germline CDR1 is SNHLY and CDR2 FYNNEI. The CDR3 has 13 amino acids.

CDR3 protein: CASSFAGTEAFF. The CDR3 region has the DNA TGTGCCAGCAGCTTTGCGGGCACTGAAGCTTTCTTT. The J gene is TRBJ1-1, the V gene TRBV11-2; D remains ambiguous. Germline V gives CDR1 SGHAT, CDR2 FQNNGV. V lost 3 bases, J lost 4 bases, and 6 bases lay in between. The CDR3 loop spans 12 amino acids.

The CDR3 DNA reads as TGTGCCAGCTCAGGCACGGGACAGGGGGCCGGTGAGCAGTTCTTC. The encoded protein is CASSGTGQGAGEQFF. The V call is TRBV18, the J call TRBJ2-1; 12 bases match TRBD1. CDR1 is KGHSH, CDR2 LQKENI, per germline. V was pared by 5 bases and J by 9 bases, with 8 bases of the junction left unmatched. CDR3 length: 15 amino acids.

The gene calls are TRBV27 and TRBJ1-5; D is uncertain. CDR1 is MNHEY, CDR2 SMNVEV, per germline (reference sequence). V was cut by 5 bases and J by 5 bases, with 10 bases left in between. The CDR3 consists of 13 residues. Here the CDR3 reads CASSLAQYQPQHF. The DNA of the CDR3 is TGTGCCAGCAGTCTGGCTCAGTATCAGCCCCAGCATTTT.

V gene TRBV5-8 combines with J gene TRBJ2-7, with D maybe TRBD1 (6 bases). The CDR3 length is 13 residues. Germline V CDR1 and CDR2: SGHTS, YDEGEE. Trimming stripped 7 bases from V and 2 bases from J, with 13 bases between. The CDR3 DNA reads as TGTGCCAGCCAAAAGGACAGCACCTACGAGCAGTACTTC. Protein sequence: CASQKDSTYEQYF.

The gene calls are TRBV4-1 and TRBJ2-7; a weak D match, TRBD2 (5 bases). The CDR3 is 15 amino acids. In germline, CDR1 is MGHRA, CDR2 YSYEKL. Trimming stripped 4 bases from V and 1 base from J, with 14 bases between. CDR3 protein: CASSPGISISYEQYF. As DNA, the CDR3 is TGCGCCAGCAGCCCCGGGATTTCAATATCCTACGAGCAGTACTTC.

The rearrangement links TRBV2 to TRBJ1-6; D is possibly TRBD1 (6 bases). CDR1 SNHLY and CDR2 FYNNEI come from the germline V gene. This CDR3 region has 14 residues. The V and J ends lost 5 bases and 9 bases respectively, with 14 bases between them. The CDR3 DNA is TGTGCCAGCAGTTTGGGGGCGGACGGTTCACCCCTCCACTTT. Its translation: CASSLGADGSPLHF. Combining the CDR3 with reference TRBV2 and TRBJ1-6 gives the whole variable domain EPEVTQTPSHQVTQMGQEVILRCVPISNHLYFYWYRQILGQKVEFLVSFYNNEISEKSEIFDDQFSVERPDGSNFTLKIRSTKLEDSAMYFCASSLGADGSPLHFGNGTRLTVT.

This chain links TRBV28 with TRBJ1-2; D might be TRBD1 (5 bases). V shed 6 bases and J shed 7 bases, with 21 bases lying between them. From germline, CDR1 is MDHEN and CDR2 SYDVKM. The length of the CDR3 is 15 residues. This chain's CDR3 is CASSYHPRDLGGYTF. The CDR3, as DNA: TGTGCCAGCAGCTATCACCCCAGGGACTTAGGTGGCTACACCTTC.

The chain couples TRBV10-3 to TRBJ2-2; D not resolved. The CDR3 runs 14 residues. Between the trimmed V and J ends, which lost 2 bases and 6 bases, there was a span of 10 bases. CDR1 and CDR2 from the germline V gene are ENHRY and SYGVKD. In nucleotides, the CDR3 is TGTGCCATCAGTGAGACACGGGTCCCCGGGGAGCTGTTTTTT. This translates into CAISETRVPGELFF.

The rearrangement uses TRBV9 and TRBJ1-2; D call uncertain. The CDR3 is 15 residues long. V gave up 3 bases and J gave up 6 bases, with 18 bases separating them. Germline V gene data show CDR1 as SGDLS and CDR2 as YYNGEE. This CDR3 is CASSGIRDAGDGYTF. In DNA, the CDR3 is TGTGCCAGCAGCGGGATACGGGATGCTGGGGATGGCTACACCTTC.

The V gene is TRBV28, the J gene TRBJ2-5, with D hard to call. This CDR3 comprises 12 residues. CDR1 and CDR2 (germline): MDHEN, SYDVKM. V was pared by 5 bases and J by 4 bases, with 8 bases between. The DNA of the CDR3 is TGTGCCAGCAGTGAGAGTTCAGAGACCCAGTACTTC. It yields the protein CASSESSETQYF.

This clone has a handful of counts. Germline is not matched at one junction end, which may reflect a read error. The same CDR3 also results from other DNA sequences found in this sample. The chain couples TRBV7-7 to TRBJ2-3; 7 bases fit TRBD2. The CDR3 length is 14 residues. The germline V gene has CDR1 SSHAT and CDR2 FNYEAQ (reference sequence). CDR3 loop: CASSLGSGTDTQYF. DNA for the CDR3: TGTGCTAGCAGCTTAGGTAGCGGGACAGATACGCAGTATTTT.

V is TRBV7-9 and J is TRBJ2-1; 7 nucleotides align to TRBD2. CDR1 and CDR2 from the germline V gene are SEHNR and FQNEAQ (reference sequence). V gave up 4 bases and J gave up 2 bases; unmatched junction bases: 8. This CDR3 has 16 amino acids. The CDR3 region is CASSSLAGFAYNEQFF. DNA for the CDR3: TGTGCCAGCAGCTCCTTAGCGGGTTTCGCCTACAATGAGCAGTTCTTC. Together with reference TRBV7-9 and TRBJ2-1, the CDR3 gives the full variable domain: DTGVSQNPRHKITKRGQNVTFRCDPISEHNRLYWYRQTLGQGPEFLTYFQNEAQLEKSRLLSDRFSAERPKGSFSTLEIQRTEQGDSAMYLCASSSLAGFAYNEQFFGPGTRLTVL.

The rearrangement links TRBV27 to TRBJ2-7, with 13 bases identical to TRBD2. CDR3 length equals 18 residues. Trimming removed 5 bases from V and 0 bases from J; junction bases left unmatched: 10. Germline CDR1 and CDR2: MNHEY and SMNVEV (reference sequence). Written as DNA, the CDR3 is TGTGCCAGCAGTCCAATAACTAGCGGGAGGGCTCTCTCCTACGAGCAGTACTTC. This codes for CASSPITSGRALSYEQYF.

As DNA, the CDR3 is TGTGCCAGCAGCGTAGGGCTAGCGGGAGGCTACAATGAGCAGTTCTTC. Translated: CASSVGLAGGYNEQFF. J is TRBJ2-1 and V is TRBV9; TRBD2 aligns across 11 bases. Per germline, CDR1 SGDLS and CDR2 YYNGEE. CDR3 length equals 16 residues. V shed 0 bases, J shed 3 bases, and the junction held 2 bases outside the gene matches. Full variable domain (remainder filled in from reference TRBV9 and TRBJ2-1): DSGVTQTPKHLITATGQRVTLRCSPRSGDLSVYWYQQSLDQGLQFLIQYYNGEERAKGNILERFSAQQFPDLHSELNLSSLELGDSALYFCASSVGLAGGYNEQFFGPGTRLTVL.